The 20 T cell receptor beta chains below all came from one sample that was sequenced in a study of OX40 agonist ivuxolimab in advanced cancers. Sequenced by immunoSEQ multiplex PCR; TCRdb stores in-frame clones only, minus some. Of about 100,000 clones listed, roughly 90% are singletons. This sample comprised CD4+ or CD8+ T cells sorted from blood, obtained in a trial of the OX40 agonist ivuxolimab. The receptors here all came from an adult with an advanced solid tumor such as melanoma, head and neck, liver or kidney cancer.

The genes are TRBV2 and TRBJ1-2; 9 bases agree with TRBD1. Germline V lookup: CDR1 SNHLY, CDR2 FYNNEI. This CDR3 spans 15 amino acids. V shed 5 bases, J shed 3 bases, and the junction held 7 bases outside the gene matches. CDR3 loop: CASSLGQGRDYGYTF. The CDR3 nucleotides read TGTGCCAGCAGTCTTGGACAGGGGAGGGACTATGGCTACACCTTC.

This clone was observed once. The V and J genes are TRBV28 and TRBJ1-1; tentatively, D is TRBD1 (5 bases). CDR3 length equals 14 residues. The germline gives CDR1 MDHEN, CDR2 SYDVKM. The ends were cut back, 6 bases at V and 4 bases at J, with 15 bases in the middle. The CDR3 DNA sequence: TGTGCCAGCAGGACCCCCACGGGGGGCACTGAAGCTTTCTTT. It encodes CASRTPTGGTEAFF.

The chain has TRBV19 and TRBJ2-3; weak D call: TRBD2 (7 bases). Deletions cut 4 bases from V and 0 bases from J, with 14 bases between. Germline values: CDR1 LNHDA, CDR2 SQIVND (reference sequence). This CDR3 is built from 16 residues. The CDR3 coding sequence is TGTGCCAGTAGTACGGGGGCGGGAGTGAGCACAGATACGCAGTATTTT. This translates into CASSTGAGVSTDTQYF.

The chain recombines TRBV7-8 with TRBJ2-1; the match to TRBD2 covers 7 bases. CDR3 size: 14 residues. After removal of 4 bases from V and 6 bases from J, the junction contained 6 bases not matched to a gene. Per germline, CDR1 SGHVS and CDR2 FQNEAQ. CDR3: CASSSRTRVNEQFF. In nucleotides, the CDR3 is TGTGCCAGCAGCTCCAGGACTAGAGTCAATGAGCAGTTCTTC.

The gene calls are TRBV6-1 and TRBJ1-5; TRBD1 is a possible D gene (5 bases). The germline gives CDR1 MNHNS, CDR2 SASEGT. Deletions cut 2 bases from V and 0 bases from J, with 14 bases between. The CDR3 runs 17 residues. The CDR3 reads CASSESRWGNSNQPQHF. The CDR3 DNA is TGTGCCAGCAGTGAAAGTCGATGGGGGAATAGCAATCAGCCCCAGCATTTT.

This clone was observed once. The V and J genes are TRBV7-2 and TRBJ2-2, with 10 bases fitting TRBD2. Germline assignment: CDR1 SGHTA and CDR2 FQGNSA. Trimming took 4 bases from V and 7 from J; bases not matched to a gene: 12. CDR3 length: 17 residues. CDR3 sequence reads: CASSSASGRAEFGELFF. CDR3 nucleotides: TGTGCCAGCAGCTCTGCAAGCGGGAGGGCCGAATTCGGGGAGCTGTTTTTT.

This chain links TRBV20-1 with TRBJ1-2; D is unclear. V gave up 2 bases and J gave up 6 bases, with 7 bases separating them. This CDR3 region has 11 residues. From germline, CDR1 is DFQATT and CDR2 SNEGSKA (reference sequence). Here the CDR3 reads CSARSGDGYTF. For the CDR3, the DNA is TGCAGTGCTAGAAGTGGGGATGGCTACACCTTC.

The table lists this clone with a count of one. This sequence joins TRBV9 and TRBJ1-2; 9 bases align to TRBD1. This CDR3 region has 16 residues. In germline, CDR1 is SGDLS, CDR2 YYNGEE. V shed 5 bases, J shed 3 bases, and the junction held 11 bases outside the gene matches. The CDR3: CASSLAGTGWDYGYTF. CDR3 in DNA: TGTGCCAGCAGTCTAGCCGGGACAGGGTGGGACTATGGCTACACCTTC.

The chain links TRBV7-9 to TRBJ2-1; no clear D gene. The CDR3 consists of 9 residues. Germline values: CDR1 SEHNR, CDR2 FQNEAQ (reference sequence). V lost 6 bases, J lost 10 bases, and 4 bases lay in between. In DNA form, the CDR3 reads TGTGCCAGCAGAACGGAGCAGTTCTTC. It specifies CASRTEQFF.

The CDR3 loop reads CASSLSGLAGTDTQYF. The CDR3 nucleotides are TGTGCCAGCAGTTTATCCGGACTAGCGGGCACAGATACGCAGTATTTT. The chain combines TRBV27 with TRBJ2-3, with 10 bases fitting TRBD2. CDR1 is MNHEY, CDR2 SMNVEV, per germline (reference sequence). The CDR3 is made up of 16 amino acids. V lost 0 bases, J lost 1 base, and 1 base stayed unmatched.

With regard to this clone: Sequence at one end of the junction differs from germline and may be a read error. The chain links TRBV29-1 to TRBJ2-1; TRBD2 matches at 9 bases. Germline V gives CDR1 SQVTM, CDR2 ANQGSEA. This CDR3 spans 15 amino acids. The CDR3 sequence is CSVEGWREGLHEQFF. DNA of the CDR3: TGCAGCGTCGAAGGGTGGCGGGAGGGCCTCCATGAGCAGTTCTTC.

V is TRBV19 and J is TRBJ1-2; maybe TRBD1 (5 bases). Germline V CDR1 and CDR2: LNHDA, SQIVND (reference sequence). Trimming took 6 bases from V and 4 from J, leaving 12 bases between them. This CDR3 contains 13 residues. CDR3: CASRTGGSYGYTF. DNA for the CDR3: TGTGCCAGTAGGACGGGGGGATCCTATGGCTACACCTTC. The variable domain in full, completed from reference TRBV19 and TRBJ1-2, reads DGGITQSPKYLFRKEGQNVTLSCEQNLNHDAMYWYRQDPGQGLRLIYYSQIVNDFQKGDIAEGYSVSREKKESFPLTVTSAQKNPTAFYLCASRTGGSYGYTFGSGTRLTVV.

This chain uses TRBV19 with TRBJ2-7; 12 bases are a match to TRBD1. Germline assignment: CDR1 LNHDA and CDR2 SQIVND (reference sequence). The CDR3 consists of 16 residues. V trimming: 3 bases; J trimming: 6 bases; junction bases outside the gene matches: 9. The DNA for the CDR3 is TGTGCCAGTAGTATCCTCGGGACAGGGGGCCCGGGCGAGCAGTACTTC. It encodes CASSILGTGGPGEQYF.

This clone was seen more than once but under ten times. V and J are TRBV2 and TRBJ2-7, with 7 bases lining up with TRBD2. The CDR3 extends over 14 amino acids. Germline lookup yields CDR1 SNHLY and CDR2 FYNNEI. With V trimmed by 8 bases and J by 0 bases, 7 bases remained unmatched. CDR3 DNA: TGTGCCAGCCAGGAGGGAGGGAGCTCCTACGAGCAGTACTTC. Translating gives CASQEGGSSYEQYF.

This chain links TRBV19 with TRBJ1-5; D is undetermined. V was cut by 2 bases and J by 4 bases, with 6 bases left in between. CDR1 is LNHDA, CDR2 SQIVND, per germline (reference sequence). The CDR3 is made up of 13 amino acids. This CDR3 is CASSISVNQPQHF. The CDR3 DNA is TGTGCCAGTAGTATATCGGTAAATCAGCCCCAGCATTTT.

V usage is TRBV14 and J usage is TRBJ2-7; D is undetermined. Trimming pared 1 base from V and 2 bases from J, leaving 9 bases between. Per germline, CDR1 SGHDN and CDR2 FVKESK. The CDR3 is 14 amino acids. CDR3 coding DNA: TGTGCCAGCAGCCAAGTCCCGGGCCCCTACGAGCAGTACTTC. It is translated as CASSQVPGPYEQYF.

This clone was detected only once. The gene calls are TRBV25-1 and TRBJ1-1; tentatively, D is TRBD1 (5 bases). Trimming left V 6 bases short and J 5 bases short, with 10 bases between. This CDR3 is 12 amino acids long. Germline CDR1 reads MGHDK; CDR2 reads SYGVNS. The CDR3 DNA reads TGTGCCAGCAGGGGCCCAGGGACTGAAGCTTTCTTT. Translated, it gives CASRGPGTEAFF.

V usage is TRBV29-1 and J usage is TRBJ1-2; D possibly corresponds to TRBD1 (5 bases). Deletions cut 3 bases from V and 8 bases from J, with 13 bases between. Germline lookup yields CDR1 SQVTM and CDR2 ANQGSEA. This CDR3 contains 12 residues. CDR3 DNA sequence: TGCAGCGTTGATTCCGGGGGGAACGGCTACACCTTC. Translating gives CSVDSGGNGYTF.

The DNA of the CDR3 is TGTGCCAGCAGCCAGGCAGCTAGCGGGGGGACCTACGAGCAGTACTTC. The encoded protein is CASSQAASGGTYEQYF. The V and J genes are TRBV4-2 and TRBJ2-7, with 11 bases identical to TRBD2. Germline V gives CDR1 LGHNA, CDR2 YNFKEQ. The J segment lost 2 bases and the V segment lost 3 bases, leaving 6 bases of the junction unmatched. The CDR3 runs to 16 residues.

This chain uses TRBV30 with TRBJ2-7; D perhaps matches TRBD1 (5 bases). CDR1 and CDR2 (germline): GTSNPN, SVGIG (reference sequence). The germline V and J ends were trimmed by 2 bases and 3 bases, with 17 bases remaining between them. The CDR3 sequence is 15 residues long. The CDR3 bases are TGTGCCTGGAGTAAAGCTAAAGGGGTGATCTACGAGCAGTACTTC. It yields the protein CAWSKAKGVIYEQYF.